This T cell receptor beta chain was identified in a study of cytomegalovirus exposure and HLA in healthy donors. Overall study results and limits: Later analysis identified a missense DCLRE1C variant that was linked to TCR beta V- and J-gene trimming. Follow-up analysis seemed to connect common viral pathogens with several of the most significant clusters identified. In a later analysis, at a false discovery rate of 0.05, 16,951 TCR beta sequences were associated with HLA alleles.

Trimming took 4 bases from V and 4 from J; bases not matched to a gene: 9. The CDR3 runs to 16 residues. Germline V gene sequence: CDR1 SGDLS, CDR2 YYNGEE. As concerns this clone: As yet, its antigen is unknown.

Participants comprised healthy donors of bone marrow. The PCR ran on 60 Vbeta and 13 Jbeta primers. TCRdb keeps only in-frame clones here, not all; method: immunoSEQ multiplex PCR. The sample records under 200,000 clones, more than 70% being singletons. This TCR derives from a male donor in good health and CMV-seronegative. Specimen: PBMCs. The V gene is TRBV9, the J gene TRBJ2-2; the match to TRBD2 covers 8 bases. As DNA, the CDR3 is TGTGCCAGCAGCCATAGGACCCGGGAGGGCACCGGGGAGCTGTTTTTT. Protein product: CASSHRTREGTGELFF.